This TCR beta chain was sequenced during a study of CXCR3-negative and CXCR3-positive naive CD8 T cells. Study-level results: Cryopreservation partially lowered CXCR3 expression, so most assays used fresh PBMCs. Comparison of naive CXCR3-negative and CXCR3-positive cells revealed similar TRBV-TRBJ usage, while memory cells differed. Diversity in memory CD8+ cells fell much lower than the comparably high levels seen in both naive subsets.

Notes on this clonotype: Its antigen is not known.

The authors made the TRB cDNA libraries by 5' RACE using UMI labels. One entry per CDR3 protein, without DNA, is what TCRdb gives after re-calling the 5' RACE reads. The sample includes approximately 66,000 distinct CDR3 sequences. Germline V gene lookup returns CDR1 MGHRA and CDR2 YSYEKL. This CDR3 has 14 residues. The chain joins TRBV4-1 to TRBJ2-5; TCRdb names TRBD1, which stays unverified in the absence of DNA. The source of this sequence is a human donor in good health. Some clones in this sample may be carry-over from other donors' samples. The sequencing input was naive CXCR3- CD8+ T cells from blood. Subset of the sample: CD45RO-CCR7+CD27+CD95- naive CD8+ T cells lacking CXCR3 (TNR3-). The CDR3 reads CASSQRDEQETQYF.